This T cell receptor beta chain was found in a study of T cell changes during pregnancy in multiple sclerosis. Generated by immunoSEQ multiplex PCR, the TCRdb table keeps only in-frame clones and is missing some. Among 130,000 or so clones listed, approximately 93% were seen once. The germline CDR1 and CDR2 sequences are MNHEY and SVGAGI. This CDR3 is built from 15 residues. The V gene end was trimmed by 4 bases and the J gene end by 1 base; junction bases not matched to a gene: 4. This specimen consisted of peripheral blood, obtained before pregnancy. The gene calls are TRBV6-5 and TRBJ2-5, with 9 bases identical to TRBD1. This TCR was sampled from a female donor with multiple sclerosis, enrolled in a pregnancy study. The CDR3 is CASSSTGGRQETQYF. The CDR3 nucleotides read TGTGCCAGCAGTTCGACAGGGGGGCGCCAAGAGACCCAGTACTTC.